Below are 23 T cell receptor beta chains sequenced from a single sample in a study of memory CD4+ T cells and cytomegalovirus serostatus. The sort gate was single viable CD3+CD4+CD8-CD45RO+ cells for memory CD4+ T cells. Only in-frame clones appear in the TCRdb table, and some are missing; sequencing was by immunoSEQ multiplex PCR. Among about 25,000 clones listed, over 70% were seen once. Material: memory CD4+ T cells from blood. Every receptor here comes from an adult in good health and CMV-seronegative.

The chain employs TRBV10-3 and TRBJ1-1; TRBD1 matches at 11 bases. Trimming at V came to 7 bases and at J to 4 bases, leaving 5 bases not matched to a gene. The CDR3 totals 14 residues. Germline V gives CDR1 ENHRY, CDR2 SYGVKD. CDR3 DNA sequence: TGTGCCATCAACCCCGGGACAGGGGGCACTGAAGCTTTCTTT. As protein: CAINPGTGGTEAFF.

J is TRBJ2-7 and V is TRBV25-1, with 9 bases identical to TRBD1. V lost 3 bases, J lost 2 bases, and 5 bases stayed unmatched. This CDR3 is 15 amino acids long. CDR1 and CDR2 from the germline V gene are MGHDK and SYGVNS. The CDR3 sequence: CASSDGQGNTYEQYF. For the CDR3, the DNA is TGTGCCAGCAGTGATGGACAGGGGAATACCTACGAGCAGTACTTC.

The rearrangement links TRBV5-1 to TRBJ2-5; D gene ambiguous. CDR1 and CDR2 (germline): SGHRS, YFSETQ. The CDR3 loop spans 12 amino acids. V was shortened by 2 bases and J by 2 bases, with 4 bases between the two germline ends. The CDR3 here is CASSFTQETQYF. The CDR3 DNA reads TGCGCCAGCAGCTTTACTCAAGAGACCCAGTACTTC.

This clone showed up just a few times. The genes are TRBV7-2 and TRBJ1-6; 10 bases are a match to TRBD1. Per the germline V gene, CDR1 is SGHTA and CDR2 is FQGNSA. The CDR3 spans 17 residues. V lost 5 bases and J lost 9; bases outside the gene matches: 13. CDR3 sequence reads: CASSPTGGLSVISPLHF. The CDR3 nucleotides are TGTGCCAGCAGCCCGACAGGGGGCTTATCAGTTATTTCACCCCTCCACTTT.

This clone appeared a few times. The rearrangement joins TRBV7-9 to TRBJ1-2; D ambiguous. V was trimmed by 5 bases and J by 8 bases, leaving 12 bases between them. The CDR3 consists of 12 residues. CDR1 is SEHNR, CDR2 FQNEAQ, per germline (reference sequence). The CDR3 DNA is TGTGCCAGCAGCCCCCCCGAGGGCGGCTACACCTTC. Encoded protein: CASSPPEGGYTF.

The chain couples TRBV7-2 to TRBJ2-7, with 7 bases lining up with TRBD2. Unmatched junction bases numbered 13, after V lost 7 bases and J lost 4 bases. Germline V CDR1 and CDR2: SGHTA, FQGNSA. The CDR3 is 15 residues long. The chain's CDR3 is CASTNQAGFIYEQYF. DNA of the CDR3: TGTGCCAGCACCAACCAAGCGGGATTCATATACGAGCAGTACTTC.

The chain uses TRBV27 and TRBJ2-7; D may be TRBD1 (6 bases). With 0 bases removed from V and 2 bases from J, the gap between germline ends came to 11 bases. CDR1 MNHEY and CDR2 SMNVEV come from the germline V gene (reference sequence). This CDR3 is built from 15 residues. As DNA, the CDR3 is TGTGCCAGCAGTTTATCCGGGACATCCCCCTACGAGCAGTACTTC. Translating it yields CASSLSGTSPYEQYF.

CDR3 amino acids: CASSSDSFEAFF. The CDR3 DNA is TGTGCCAGCTCATCCGACAGCTTTGAAGCTTTCTTT. The chain joins TRBV18 to TRBJ1-1, with D possibly being TRBD1 (5 bases). The CDR3 consists of 12 residues. CDR1 and CDR2 (germline): KGHSH, LQKENI. V shed 5 bases and J shed 7 bases, with 11 bases lying between them.

V is TRBV7-3 and J is TRBJ2-7; the D gene could be TRBD1 or TRBD2 (5 bases each). The V end lost 0 bases, the J end lost 6 bases, and 12 bases lay between the germline ends. This CDR3 region has 14 residues. Germline CDR1 reads SGHTA; CDR2 reads FQGTGA. The CDR3 loop is CASSLTGTAGEQYF. In DNA, the CDR3 is TGTGCCAGCAGCTTAACCGGGACGGCAGGCGAGCAGTACTTC.

The chain recombines TRBV29-1 with TRBJ2-3; TRBD1 matches at 9 bases. The CDR3 covers 15 residues. With V trimmed by 5 bases and J by 5 bases, 11 bases remained unmatched. Germline V gene lookup returns CDR1 SQVTM and CDR2 ANQGSEA. The CDR3 protein is CSVRGGQDRGDTQYF. Written as DNA, the CDR3 is TGCAGCGTTCGAGGGGGCCAGGACAGGGGAGATACGCAGTATTTT.

The V call is TRBV5-8, the J call TRBJ1-1; D unresolved. Germline-derived CDR1 and CDR2 are SGHTS and YDEGEE. This CDR3 contains 12 residues. The V gene lost 3 bases and the J gene lost 10 bases, with 13 bases spanning the gap. The CDR3 DNA follows: TGTGCCAGCAGCTCCTCCTCCCCTCCAGCTTTCTTT. It translates to CASSSSSPPAFF.

CDR3 nucleotides: TGTGCCAGCAGTGAAGCTCTCAGGGCTACACGAAACACCGGGGAGCTGTTTTTT. Its translation is CASSEALRATRNTGELFF. The genes are TRBV6-1 and TRBJ2-2, with D possibly being TRBD1 (5 bases). Germline V CDR1 and CDR2: MNHNS, SASEGT. The CDR3 contains 18 residues. V lost 0 bases and J 2 bases, leaving 16 bases between the germline ends.

The chain recombines TRBV19 with TRBJ2-7; 9 nucleotides match TRBD1. Germline V gene data show CDR1 as LNHDA and CDR2 as SQIVND (reference sequence). The CDR3 is 18 residues long. After removal of 6 bases from V and 0 bases from J, the junction contained 15 bases not matched to a gene. This chain's CDR3 is CASSGKRGGTGRSYEQYF. In DNA, the CDR3 is TGTGCCAGTAGCGGGAAAAGAGGTGGGACAGGGCGCTCCTACGAGCAGTACTTC.

Here the CDR3 DNA reads TGTGCCAGCAGCGTATCGGGACAGGGGCGTGAGCAGTACTTC. Protein sequence: CASSVSGQGREQYF. The chain uses TRBV9 and TRBJ2-7; 10 positions agree with TRBD1. CDR3 length: 14 residues. Germline trimming cut 1 base from V and 7 bases from J; bases unmatched to any gene: 5. Per the germline V gene, CDR1 is SGDLS and CDR2 is YYNGEE.

This chain links TRBV4-2 with TRBJ1-2, with no clear D. The V end lost 4 bases, the J end lost 6 bases, and 12 bases lay between the germline ends. The CDR3 consists of 13 residues. Germline V gene sequence: CDR1 LGHNA, CDR2 YNFKEQ. The CDR3 region is CASSLTERDGYTF. The DNA for the CDR3 is TGTGCCAGCAGCCTCACCGAGAGGGATGGCTACACCTTC.

The chain uses TRBV5-6 and TRBJ1-2; 7 nucleotides agree with TRBD1. V was clipped by 2 bases and J by 9 bases; unmatched bases: 13. The CDR3 totals 15 residues. Germline assignment: CDR1 SGHDT and CDR2 YYEEEE. In nucleotides, the CDR3 is TGTGCCAGCAGCTTTAGACAGGGCCTGCAGCTTCGCTACACCTTC. It specifies CASSFRQGLQLRYTF.

The CDR3 here is CASSIVRGSYYEQYF. For the CDR3, the DNA is TGTGCCAGTAGTATCGTCAGGGGATCATACTACGAGCAGTACTTC. The gene calls are TRBV19 and TRBJ2-7; maybe TRBD1 (6 bases). Trimming cost V 3 bases and J 3 bases, with 15 bases left between them. Germline V lookup: CDR1 LNHDA, CDR2 SQIVND (reference sequence). The CDR3 has 15 amino acids.

The chain couples TRBV2 to TRBJ1-6, with 8 positions matching TRBD1. V was clipped by 5 bases and J by 7 bases; unmatched bases: 4. In germline, CDR1 is SNHLY, CDR2 FYNNEI. The CDR3 contains 14 residues. The CDR3 region has the DNA TGTGCCAGCAGTCTGGACAGGGTAAATTCACCCCTCCACTTT. This sequence encodes CASSLDRVNSPLHF.

This clone has just one count. The rearrangement uses TRBV5-1 and TRBJ2-7, with TRBD2 matching 9 bases. After removal of 4 bases from V and 3 bases from J, the junction contained 8 bases not matched to a gene. CDR3 length: 15 amino acids. The germline V gene has CDR1 SGHRS and CDR2 YFSETQ. CDR3 coding DNA: TGCGCCAGCAGCGCCCTGGCGACTAGCGGCTACGAGCAGTACTTC. As protein: CASSALATSGYEQYF.

This clone was observed a few times. The chain couples TRBV19 to TRBJ1-3; D not resolved. The CDR3 sequence is 13 residues long. Trimming took 7 bases from V and 7 from J, leaving 14 bases between them. In germline, CDR1 is LNHDA, CDR2 SQIVND (reference sequence). The CDR3 region has the DNA TGTGCCAGTAACCGGACCCCGGGGAACACCATATATTTT. Encoded protein: CASNRTPGNTIYF.

The V gene is TRBV10-1, the J gene TRBJ2-7; D gene uncertain. V shed 2 bases and J shed 7 bases, with 9 bases lying between them. From germline, CDR1 is WNHNN and CDR2 SYGVQD (reference sequence). This CDR3 region has 12 residues. The CDR3 region is CASSEPGQEQYF. The CDR3 coding sequence is TGCGCCAGCAGTGAGCCCGGGCAAGAGCAGTACTTC.

The V call is TRBV28, the J call TRBJ2-7; the D gene could be TRBD1 or TRBD2 (5 bases each). This CDR3 spans 12 amino acids. V gave up 6 bases and J gave up 6 bases, with 12 bases separating them. Germline V gives CDR1 MDHEN, CDR2 SYDVKM. This chain's CDR3 is CASRWTSGEQYF. CDR3 DNA sequence: TGTGCCAGCAGATGGACAAGCGGCGAGCAGTACTTC.

The rearrangement joins TRBV7-9 to TRBJ2-5; 7 bases are shared with TRBD2. Germline V gene sequence: CDR1 SEHNR, CDR2 FQNEAQ (reference sequence). This CDR3 has 15 amino acids. V shed 4 bases and J 0 bases; nucleotides not matched to a gene: 5. CDR3 residues: CASSYGTSDQETQYF. Here the CDR3 DNA reads TGTGCCAGCAGCTATGGCACTAGCGACCAAGAGACCCAGTACTTC.